The 21 T cell receptor beta chains below were found in one sample sequenced in a study of T cell responses to AZD1222 COVID-19 vaccine. Method: immunoSEQ multiplex PCR; TCRdb's copy keeps in-frame clones and lacks some. The sample includes more than 60,000 clones, roughly 82% of them seen just once. This material consisted of peripheral blood, taken on day 0 of AZD1222 vaccination. These receptors were collected from an adult in good health.

This sequence joins TRBV7-2 and TRBJ2-7, with D perhaps matching TRBD1 or TRBD2 (5 bases each). V was shortened by 7 bases and J by 7 bases, with 20 bases between the two germline ends. There are 14 residues in the CDR3. In germline, CDR1 is SGHTA, CDR2 FQGNSA. DNA of the CDR3: TGTGCCAGCACCCCGGACATAACTAGTGTGGAGCAGTACTTC. As protein: CASTPDITSVEQYF. Supplemented by reference TRBV7-2 and TRBJ2-7, the full variable domain reads GAGVSQSPSNKVTEKGKDVELRCDPISGHTALYWYRQSLGQGLEFLIYFQGNSAPDKSGLPSDRFSAERTGGSVSTLTIQRTQQEDSAVYLCASTPDITSVEQYFGPGTRLTVT.

The chain links TRBV7-9 to TRBJ1-2, with D perhaps matching TRBD1 (5 bases). Germline lookup yields CDR1 SEHNR and CDR2 FQNEAQ (reference sequence). With 6 bases removed from V and 2 bases from J, the gap between germline ends came to 16 bases. The CDR3 sequence is 15 residues long. CDR3 loop: CASRPQGGANYGYTF. The CDR3 nucleotides read TGTGCCAGCAGACCCCAGGGTGGAGCCAACTATGGCTACACCTTC.

The V call is TRBV28, the J call TRBJ1-5; D not resolved. Trimming cost V 5 bases and J 2 bases, with 10 bases left between them. The CDR3 extends over 14 amino acids. Germline loops: CDR1 MDHEN, CDR2 SYDVKM. DNA for the CDR3: TGTGCCAGCAGTGGTTGGCAGGGCAATCAGCCCCAGCATTTT. This codes for CASSGWQGNQPQHF.

The chain carries TRBV25-1 and TRBJ1-3; tentative D call: TRBD1 (5 bases). Trimming stripped 4 bases from V and 0 bases from J, with 10 bases between. The CDR3 totals 15 residues. From germline, CDR1 is MGHDK and CDR2 SYGVNS. Here the CDR3 reads CASSGRESSGNTIYF. The CDR3 nucleotides read TGTGCCAGCAGTGGCAGGGAAAGCTCTGGAAACACCATATATTTT.

The rearrangement joins TRBV7-9 to TRBJ2-2, with D perhaps TRBD1 or TRBD2 (5 bases each). Germline V lookup: CDR1 SEHNR, CDR2 FQNEAQ (reference sequence). The CDR3 length is 19 residues. V was cut by 3 bases and J by 1 base, with 21 bases left in between. This CDR3 is CASSFRPLRRQGNTGELFF. The CDR3 DNA sequence: TGTGCCAGCAGCTTCCGTCCCCTCAGGAGGCAGGGGAACACCGGGGAGCTGTTTTTT.

This clone came up once. The rearrangement links TRBV6-5 to TRBJ2-1; 12 bases fit TRBD1. CDR3 length: 15 amino acids. With 6 bases clipped from V and 7 bases from J, the junction kept 7 bases outside the gene matches. Germline values: CDR1 MNHEY, CDR2 SVGAGI. The CDR3: CASRDGTGGQNEQFF. The CDR3 DNA reads as TGTGCCAGCAGGGACGGGACAGGGGGCCAGAATGAGCAGTTCTTC.

V and J are TRBV21-1 and TRBJ2-7; the table gives TRBD1 as D, unverified against the DNA. TRBV21-1 is a pseudogene. This CDR3 region has 12 residues. The CDR3 protein is CASPAQNYEQYV. In DNA, the CDR3 is TGTGCCAGCCCTGCACAGAACTACGAGCAGTACGTC.

The V and J genes are TRBV28 and TRBJ1-1; 11 bases are shared with TRBD1. This CDR3 is built from 15 residues. CDR1 is MDHEN and CDR2 is SYDVKM in the germline V gene. Trimming at V came to 8 bases and at J to 5 bases, leaving 10 bases not matched to a gene. The CDR3 protein is CASRGQGAGRTEAFF. As DNA, the CDR3 is TGTGCCAGCCGCGGACAGGGGGCAGGACGGACTGAAGCTTTCTTT.

The chain combines TRBV6-2 or TRBV6-3 with TRBJ1-1; 7 nucleotides line up with TRBD1. This CDR3 is built from 16 residues. The J segment lost 3 bases and the V segment lost 5 bases, leaving 12 bases of the junction unmatched. Germline V gene lookup returns CDR1 MNHEY and CDR2 SVGEGT. In DNA, the CDR3 is TGTGCCAGCAGTCTCCGACAGGGTGGGGTGGACACTGAAGCTTTCTTT. Protein sequence: CASSLRQGGVDTEAFF.

The V and J genes are TRBV4-3 and TRBJ1-3; TRBD1 agrees at 10 bases. CDR1 is LGHNA, CDR2 YSLEER, per germline. The CDR3 has 18 residues. With 4 bases clipped from V and 3 bases from J, the junction kept 12 bases outside the gene matches. This CDR3 is CASSPGTGAPVGGNTIYF. Written as DNA, the CDR3 is TGCGCCAGCAGCCCGGGGACAGGGGCCCCCGTGGGTGGAAACACCATATATTTT.

The V call is TRBV19, the J call TRBJ1-6; D ambiguous. The CDR3 totals 13 residues. The V gene's germline CDR1 is LNHDA and CDR2 SQIVND (reference sequence). The V end lost 5 bases, the J end lost 7 bases, and 9 bases lay between the germline ends. The CDR3 loop reads CASSVKSNSPLHF. DNA for the CDR3: TGTGCCAGTAGTGTAAAGAGCAATTCACCCCTCCACTTT.

In this sample, this clone turned up once. The chain's CDR3 is CASSYDAGMTGAQYF. The CDR3 DNA follows: TGTGCCAGCAGTTACGATGCAGGGATGACCGGGGCCCAGTACTTC. This chain uses TRBV6-5 with TRBJ2-5; D could derive from TRBD1 or TRBD2 (5 bases each). V shed 2 bases and J shed 9 bases, with 19 bases lying between them. There are 15 residues in the CDR3. The germline gives CDR1 MNHEY, CDR2 SVGAGI.

V is TRBV5-1 and J is TRBJ2-1; D tentatively reads TRBD1 or TRBD2 (5 bases each). CDR1 SGHRS and CDR2 YFSETQ come from the germline V gene. V was cut by 4 bases and J by 8 bases, with 16 bases left in between. The CDR3 is made up of 14 amino acids. The CDR3: CASSLGTLWDEQFF. The CDR3 bases are TGCGCCAGCAGCCTGGGGACCCTTTGGGATGAGCAGTTCTTC.

V is TRBV11-2 and J is TRBJ1-4; perhaps TRBD1 as D (6 bases). The length of the CDR3 is 15 residues. The V gene lost 4 bases and the J gene lost 13 bases, with 22 bases spanning the gap. Germline V gives CDR1 SGHAT, CDR2 FQNNGV. The DNA for the CDR3 is TGTGCCAGCAGCTCAACCCGGGGCAGGGGATTCGGACTGTTTTTT. Protein: CASSSTRGRGFGLFF.

The chain carries TRBV3-1 (or the pseudogene TRBV3-2) and TRBJ1-1; unclear D gene. Germline loops: CDR1 LGHDT, CDR2 YNNKEL (reference sequence). CDR3 size: 15 residues. Trimming pared 2 bases from V and 1 base from J, leaving 11 bases between. This CDR3 reads CASSQSVTANTEAFF. For the CDR3, the DNA is TGTGCCAGCAGCCAAAGCGTTACAGCGAACACTGAAGCTTTCTTT.

The CDR3 DNA reads TGTGCCAGCAGTTACGTAGGAGGGGGCACCTACGAGCAGTACTTC. Encoded protein: CASSYVGGGTYEQYF. This chain connects TRBV6-5 to TRBJ2-7; possibly TRBD1 for D (7 bases). The CDR3 has 15 residues. Germline values: CDR1 MNHEY, CDR2 SVGAGI. Trimming pared 2 bases from V and 2 bases from J, leaving 13 bases between.

CDR3 in amino acids: CASGANSGNTIYF. Written as DNA, the CDR3 is TGTGCCAGCGGAGCGAACTCTGGAAACACCATATATTTT. The chain uses TRBV6-5 and TRBJ1-3; D is unclear. CDR1 MNHEY and CDR2 SVGAGI come from the germline V gene. The V gene lost 8 bases and the J gene lost 0 bases, with 8 bases spanning the gap. This CDR3 comprises 13 residues.

CDR3 sequence reads: CASSLGQAGQPQHF. CDR3 DNA sequence: TGTGCCAGCAGCCTCGGACAGGCTGGACAGCCCCAGCATTTT. The chain uses TRBV3-1 (or the pseudogene TRBV3-2) and TRBJ1-5; 7 positions agree with TRBD1. Germline lookup yields CDR1 LGHDT and CDR2 YNNKEL (reference sequence). The CDR3 runs 14 residues. The ends lost 4 bases at V and 7 bases at J; junction bases unmatched: 7.

The chain links TRBV18 to TRBJ2-7; 8 positions agree with TRBD1. Germline assignment: CDR1 KGHSH and CDR2 LQKENI. This CDR3 comprises 15 residues. The V and J ends lost 6 bases and 0 bases, in that order; junction bases with no gene match: 7. The CDR3 sequence: CASSLQGVSSYEQYV. In nucleotides, the CDR3 is TGTGCCAGCTCGCTACAGGGGGTTAGCTCCTACGAGCAGTACGTC.

This rearrangement joins TRBV7-3 to TRBJ1-2, with TRBD1 identical over 7 bases. Trimming at V came to 5 bases and at J to 7 bases, leaving 7 bases not matched to a gene. The CDR3 has 13 amino acids. Germline CDR1 and CDR2: SGHTA and FQGTGA. As DNA, the CDR3 is TGTGCCAGCAGCCGACAACAGGGGACTGGCTACACCTTC. Protein sequence: CASSRQQGTGYTF. The whole variable domain, filled in from reference TRBV7-3 and TRBJ1-2, reads GAGVSQTPSNKVTEKGKYVELRCDPISGHTALYWYRQSLGQGPEFLIYFQGTGAADDSGLPNDRFFAVRPEGSVSTLKIQRTERGDSAVYLCASSRQQGTGYTFGSGTRLTVV.

The chain carries TRBV5-1 and TRBJ2-2; 7 nucleotides agree with TRBD2. J gave up 4 bases and V 0 bases, and 15 bases lay outside the gene matches. Germline V gene data show CDR1 as SGHRS and CDR2 as YFSETQ. CDR3 length equals 19 residues. The CDR3 spells CASSLVAGSGLLFTGELFF. CDR3 sequence (DNA): TGCGCCAGCAGCTTGGTTGCGGGTTCGGGACTATTATTCACCGGGGAGCTGTTTTTT.